The clone carrying this T cell receptor (beta chain) was counted a few times. Its antigen is not known. This sample was taken from a study of cytomegalovirus exposure and HLA in healthy donors. At the level of the study: From donors who were HLA-typed, an early data release held approximately 91 million unique TCRs.

Study results and limitations: Common viral pathogens were later found to be apparently linked to several of the most significant clusters. A later analysis, which compared TCR beta chains of equal frequency, found the HLA-associated ones more clonally expanded.

Amplification used 60 Vbeta primers and 13 Jbeta primers. Profiled with immunoSEQ multiplex PCR; TCRdb holds only in-frame clones, not every one. In the table there are 100,000 to 150,000 clones, more than 80% of which are singletons. Looked up from germline, CDR1 is SGHRS and CDR2 is YFSETQ. J was trimmed by 0 bases and V by 6 bases; bases with no gene match: 7. The CDR3 is 16 residues long. V usage is TRBV5-1 and J usage is TRBJ2-1; TRBD2 aligns across 9 bases. Source material: PBMCs. The source is a man aged 35 to 55 in good health and CMV-seronegative. The CDR3 DNA reads TGCGCCAGCACGCTAGCGGGGCCGAGCTCCTACAATGAGCAGTTCTTC. Translating it yields CASTLAGPSSYNEQFF.